The present T cell receptor beta chain was sequenced within a study of blood T cell repertoires in COVID-19. As for the study in general: Sites across the United States, Italy and Spain contributed samples from acute and convalescent COVID-19. Sources were T cells, B-cell-depleted T cells, or PBMCs; the material itself was cDNA or gDNA.

Methods used by the authors: Scientists estimated how many nucleated cells there were by amplifying reference gene primers. Profiling relied on immunoSEQ multiplex PCR, and the TCRdb table lists in-frame clones only, not all of them. The DNA was the basis for D and trimming; V, J and clone size are from that table. The sample lists some 250,000 clones; approximately 80% were seen once. The CDR3 runs to 13 residues. Trimming removed 8 bases from V and 5 bases from J, with 12 bases in between. The rearrangement joins TRBV12-3 or TRBV12-4 to TRBJ1-4; D is unresolved. Specimen: peripheral blood. The TCR was taken from a woman aged 60-75 years with active or convalescent COVID-19. The CDR3 DNA is TGTGCCAGCCGGCGGGGTTACAATGAAAAACTGTTTTTT. It yields the protein CASRRGYNEKLFF.